This T cell receptor (beta chain) was identified in a study of blood T cell repertoires in COVID-19. As for the study in general: The samples span acute and convalescent COVID-19 from the United States, Italy and Spain. T cells, B-cell-depleted T cells, or PBMCs provided the cDNA or gDNA that served as material.

CDR1 and CDR2 from the germline V gene are SNHLY and FYNNEI. Trimming at V came to 6 bases and at J to 3 bases, leaving 3 bases not matched to a gene. This CDR3 spans 13 amino acids. Source study methods: Amplification of reference gene primers was used by the study to estimate nucleated cell counts. This table comes from immunoSEQ multiplex PCR, and its TCRdb copy is limited to in-frame clones, with some not included. V, J and clone size were drawn from that table, and D and trimming were deduced from the DNA. The sample lists about 250,000 clones, roughly 83% occurring once. V gene TRBV2 combines with J gene TRBJ2-7, with 9 bases identical to TRBD2. The clonotype comes from a middle-aged man with acute or convalescent COVID-19. Sequenced input: peripheral blood. In DNA form, the CDR3 reads TGTGCCAGCAGAATAGCGGGAGACTACGAGCAGTACTTC. Protein: CASRIAGDYEQYF. The full variable domain, with the rest looked up from reference TRBV2 and TRBJ2-7, is EPEVTQTPSHQVTQMGQEVILRCVPISNHLYFYWYRQILGQKVEFLVSFYNNEISEKSEIFDDQFSVERPDGSNFTLKIRSTKLEDSAMYFCASRIAGDYEQYFGPGTRLTVT.